This T cell receptor (beta chain) is drawn from a study of T cell repertoires in cytomegalovirus infection. Study at large: Both CMV infection and a matching HLA type were indicated by public TCR beta signatures.

Germline CDR1 and CDR2: MDHEN and SYDVKM. The CDR3 extends over 14 amino acids. Trimming stripped 3 bases from V and 0 bases from J, with 7 bases between. Each CDR3 protein gets one entry after TCRdb re-called the reads with MiXCR. The sample has some 600,000 distinct CDR3 sequences, 24% seen once. This clonotype was seen ten or more times. Antigen specificity is unknown. General study findings and limits: Predominance within the ex vivo response was attributable to HLA-C-restricted CMV-specific TCR beta clonotypes. The study identified carriers of CMV plus the relevant HLA from cumulative public TCR beta family frequency.

The material sequenced was CD8+ T cells from PBMCs. The J gene is TRBJ2-3, the V gene TRBV28; no reliable D call. This TCR was recovered from a human donor in good health (CMV status not recorded). Some clones in this sample may be carry-over from other donors' samples. In DNA, the CDR3 is TGTGCCAGCAGTTTGGACGGTAGCACAGATACGCAGTATTTT. Translated, it gives CASSLDGSTDTQYF.